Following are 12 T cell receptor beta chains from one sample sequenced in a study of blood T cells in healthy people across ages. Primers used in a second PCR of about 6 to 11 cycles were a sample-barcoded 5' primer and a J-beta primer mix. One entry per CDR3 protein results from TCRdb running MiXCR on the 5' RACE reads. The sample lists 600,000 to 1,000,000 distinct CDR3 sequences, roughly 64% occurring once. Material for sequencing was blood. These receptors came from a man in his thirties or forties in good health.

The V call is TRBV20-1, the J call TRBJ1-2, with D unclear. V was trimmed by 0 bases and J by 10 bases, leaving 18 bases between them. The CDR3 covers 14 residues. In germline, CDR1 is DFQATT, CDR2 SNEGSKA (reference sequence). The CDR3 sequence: CSARDSIVAQVYTF. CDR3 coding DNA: TGCAGTGCTAGAGATTCTATAGTCGCGCAGGTCTACACCTTC.

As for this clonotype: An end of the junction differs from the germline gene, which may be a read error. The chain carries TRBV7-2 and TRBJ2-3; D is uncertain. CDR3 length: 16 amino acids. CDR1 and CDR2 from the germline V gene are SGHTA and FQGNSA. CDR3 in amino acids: CAGSPTAAAGTDTQYF. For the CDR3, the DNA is TGTGCCGGCAGCCCCACCGCTGCGGCCGGCACAGATACGCAGTATTTT.

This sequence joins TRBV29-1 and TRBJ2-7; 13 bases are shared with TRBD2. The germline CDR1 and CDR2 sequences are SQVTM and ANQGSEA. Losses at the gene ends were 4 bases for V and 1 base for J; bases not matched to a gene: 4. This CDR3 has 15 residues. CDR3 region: CSVAGTSGASYEQYF. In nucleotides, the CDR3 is TGCAGCGTTGCCGGGACTAGCGGGGCGTCCTACGAGCAGTACTTC.

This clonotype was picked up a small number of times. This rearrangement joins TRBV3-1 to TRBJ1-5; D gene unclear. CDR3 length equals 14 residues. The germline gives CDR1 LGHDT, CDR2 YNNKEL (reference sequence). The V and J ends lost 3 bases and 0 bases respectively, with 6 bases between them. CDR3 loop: CASSHLYSNQPQHF. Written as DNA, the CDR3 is TGTGCCAGCAGCCATCTCTATAGCAATCAGCCCCAGCATTTT.

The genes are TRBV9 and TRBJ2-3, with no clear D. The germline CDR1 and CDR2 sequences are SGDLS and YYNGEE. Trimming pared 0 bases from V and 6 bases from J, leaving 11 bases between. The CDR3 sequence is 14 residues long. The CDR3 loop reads CASSVEFRSDTQYF. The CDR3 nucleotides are TGTGCCAGCAGCGTAGAGTTCCGCTCGGATACGCAGTATTTT. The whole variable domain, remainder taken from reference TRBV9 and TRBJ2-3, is DSGVTQTPKHLITATGQRVTLRCSPRSGDLSVYWYQQSLDQGLQFLIQYYNGEERAKGNILERFSAQQFPDLHSELNLSSLELGDSALYFCASSVEFRSDTQYFGPGTRLTVL.

The CDR3 here is CASSQVGVGQFYNEQFF. The CDR3, as DNA: TGCGCCAGCAGCCAAGTAGGAGTGGGCCAGTTCTACAATGAGCAGTTCTTC. The genes are TRBV4-1 and TRBJ2-1; D is ambiguous. The germline V and J ends were trimmed by 1 base and 3 bases, with 16 bases remaining between them. Germline V gene data show CDR1 as MGHRA and CDR2 as YSYEKL. The CDR3 has 17 residues.

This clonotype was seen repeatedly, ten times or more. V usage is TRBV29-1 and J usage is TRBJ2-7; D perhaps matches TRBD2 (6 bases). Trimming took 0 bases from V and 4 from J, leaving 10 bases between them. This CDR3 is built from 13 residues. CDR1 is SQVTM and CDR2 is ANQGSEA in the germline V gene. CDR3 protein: CSVEDPRGYEQYF. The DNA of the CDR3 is TGCAGCGTTGAAGATCCCCGGGGGTACGAGCAGTACTTC.

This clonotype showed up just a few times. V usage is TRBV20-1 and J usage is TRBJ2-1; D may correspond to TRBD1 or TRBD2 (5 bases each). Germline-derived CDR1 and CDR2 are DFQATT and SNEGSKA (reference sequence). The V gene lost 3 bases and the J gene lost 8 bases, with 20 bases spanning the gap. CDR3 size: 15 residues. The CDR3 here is CSARDGTYRIDEQFF. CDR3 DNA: TGCAGTGCTAGGGATGGGACCTATAGGATCGATGAGCAGTTCTTC.

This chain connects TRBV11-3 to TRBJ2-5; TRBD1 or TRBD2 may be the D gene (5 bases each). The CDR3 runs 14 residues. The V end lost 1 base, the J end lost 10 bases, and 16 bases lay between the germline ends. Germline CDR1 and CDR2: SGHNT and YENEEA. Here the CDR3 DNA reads TGTGCCAGCAGCTTAGGGACTGACTTGGGGGTCCAGTACTTC. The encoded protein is CASSLGTDLGVQYF.

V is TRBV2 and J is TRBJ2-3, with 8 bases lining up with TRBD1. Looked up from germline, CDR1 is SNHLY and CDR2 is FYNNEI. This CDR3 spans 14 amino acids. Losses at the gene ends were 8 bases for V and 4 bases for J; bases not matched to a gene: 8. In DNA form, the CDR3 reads TGTGCCAGCGGGTTCAGGGGGCACGCAGATACGCAGTATTTT. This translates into CASGFRGHADTQYF.

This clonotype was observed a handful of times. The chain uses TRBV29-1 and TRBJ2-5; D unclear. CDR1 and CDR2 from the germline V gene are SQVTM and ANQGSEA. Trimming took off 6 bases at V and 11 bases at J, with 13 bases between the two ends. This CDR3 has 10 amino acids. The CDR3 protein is CSVLGSQQYF. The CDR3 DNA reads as TGCAGCGTGCTGGGCTCTCAGCAGTACTTC.

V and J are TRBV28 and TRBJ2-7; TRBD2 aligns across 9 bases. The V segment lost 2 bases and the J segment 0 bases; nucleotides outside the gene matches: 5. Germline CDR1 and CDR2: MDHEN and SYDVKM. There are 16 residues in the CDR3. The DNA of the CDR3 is TGTGCCAGCAGTTTAAGTTTAGCGGGAGTCTCCTACGAGCAGTACTTC. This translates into CASSLSLAGVSYEQYF.